The clone carrying this T cell receptor beta chain appeared once. Its antigen is undetermined. Assay used: immunoSEQ multiplex PCR; TCRdb lists only in-frame clones, some missing. The table lists about 1 million clones, about 75% of them singletons. This entry belongs to a study of shared clonotypes between healthy human individuals. About the research overall: The study used three CD4 naive, three CD4 memory, two CD8 naive and one CD8 memory plate per donor. Study conclusions and caveats: Few donors limited the genetic and exposure-history diversity represented. Four donors shared approximately 5% of their naive CD4 clonotypes.

Looked up from germline, CDR1 is MNHNY and CDR2 is SVGAGI (reference sequence). The CDR3 runs to 15 residues. With 7 bases clipped from V and 2 bases from J, the junction kept 9 bases outside the gene matches. The chain couples TRBV6-6 to TRBJ2-7; 9 nucleotides line up with TRBD1. Sequenced material: memory CD4+ T cells sorted from blood. Regarding subset: CD45RA-negative fraction. This clonotype was obtained from a man younger than 35 in good health. The CDR3 DNA is TGTGCCAGCAACAACCGGGACAGGGCTACCTACGAGCAGTACTTC. It translates to CASNNRDRATYEQYF.